This TCR beta chain appears in the sequencing data of a study of TIL therapy for anti-PD-1-resistant metastatic lung cancer. On the study more broadly: Median tumor PD-L1 proportion score was roughly 5.9%. By whole-exome sequencing, median non-synonymous tumor mutation burden was roughly 1.6 mutations per megabase.

About this clone: Its specificity is not known.

Sequencing used immunoSEQ v3. TCRdb's table, derived via immunoSEQ multiplex PCR, lists solely in-frame clones and lacks some. The sample lists under 20,000 clones, about three quarters occurring once. The time point is: pre-treatment sample, taken before nivolumab and TIL therapy. General study findings and limits: The cohort had more treatment-naive, never-smoker and oncogene-addicted patients than typical.

The CDR3 has 15 amino acids. V trimming: 1 base; J trimming: 3 bases; junction bases outside the gene matches: 6. Germline CDR1 MGHRA, CDR2 YSYEKL. This specimen consisted of blood, obtained at baseline. This clonotype was sampled from a person aged 25-80 years with non-small cell lung cancer. The chain links TRBV4-1 to TRBJ2-7; 7 bases are a match to TRBD2. The chain's CDR3 is CASSQAPSGDYEQYF. Here the CDR3 DNA reads TGCGCCAGCAGCCAAGCCCCTAGCGGAGACTACGAGCAGTACTTC.